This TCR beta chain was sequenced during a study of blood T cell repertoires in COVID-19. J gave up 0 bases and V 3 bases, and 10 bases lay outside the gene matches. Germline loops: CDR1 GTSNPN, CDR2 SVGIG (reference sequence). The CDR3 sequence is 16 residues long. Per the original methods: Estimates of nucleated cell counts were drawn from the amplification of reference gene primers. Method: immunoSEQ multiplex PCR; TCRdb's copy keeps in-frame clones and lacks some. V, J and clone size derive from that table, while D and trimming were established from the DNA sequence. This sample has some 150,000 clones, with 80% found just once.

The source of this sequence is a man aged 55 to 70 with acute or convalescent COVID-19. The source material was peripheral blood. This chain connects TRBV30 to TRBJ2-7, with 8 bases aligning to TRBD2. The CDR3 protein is CAWRVWASGSSYEQYF. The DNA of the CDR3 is TGTGCCTGGAGGGTCTGGGCTAGCGGGTCCTCCTACGAGCAGTACTTC.